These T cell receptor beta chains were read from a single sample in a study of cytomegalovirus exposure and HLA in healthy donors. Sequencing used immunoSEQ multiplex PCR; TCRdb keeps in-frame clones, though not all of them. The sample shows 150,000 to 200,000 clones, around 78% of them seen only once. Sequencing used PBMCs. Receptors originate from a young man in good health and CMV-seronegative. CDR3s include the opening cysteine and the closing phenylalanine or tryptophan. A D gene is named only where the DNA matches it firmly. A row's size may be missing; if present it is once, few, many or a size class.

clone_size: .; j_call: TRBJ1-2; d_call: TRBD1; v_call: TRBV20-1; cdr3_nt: TGCAGTGGAGACAGGGACTATGGCTACACCTTC; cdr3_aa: CSGDRDYGYTF
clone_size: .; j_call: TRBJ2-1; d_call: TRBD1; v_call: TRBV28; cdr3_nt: TGTGCCAGCAGCCCCCGGACAGGGGGCTCGGATGAGCAGTTCTTC; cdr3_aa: CASSPRTGGSDEQFF
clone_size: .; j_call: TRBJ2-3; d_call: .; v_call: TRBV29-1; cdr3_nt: TGCAGCGTTGTTGTTCAGGGGCGGACAGATACGCAGTATTTT; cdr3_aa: CSVVVQGRTDTQYF
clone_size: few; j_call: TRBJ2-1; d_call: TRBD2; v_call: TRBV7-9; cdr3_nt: TGTGCCAGCAGACCGCGGGGGAGCTCCTACAATGAGCAGTTCTTC; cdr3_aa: CASRPRGSSYNEQFF
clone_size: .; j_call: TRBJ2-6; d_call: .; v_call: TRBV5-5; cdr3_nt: TGTGCCAGCAGCTTGGGACCTACTACCTCTGGGGCCAACGTCCTGACTTTC; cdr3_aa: CASSLGPTTSGANVLTF
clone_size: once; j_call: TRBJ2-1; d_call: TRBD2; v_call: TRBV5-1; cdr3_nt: TGCGCCAGCAGGTTTGAGGTCTTAGCGGGACTTCCTTCCTACAATGAGCAGTTCTTC; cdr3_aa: CASRFEVLAGLPSYNEQFF
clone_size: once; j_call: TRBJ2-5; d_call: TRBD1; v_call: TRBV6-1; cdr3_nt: TGTGCCAGCAGTGACCCCCGGGAAGGGGGCCGAGAGACCCAGTACTTC; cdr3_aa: CASSDPREGGRETQYF
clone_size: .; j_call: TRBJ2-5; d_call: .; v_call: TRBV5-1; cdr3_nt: TGCGCCAGCAGCACGATGGGGGGCCAAGAGACCCAGTACTTC; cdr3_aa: CASSTMGGQETQYF
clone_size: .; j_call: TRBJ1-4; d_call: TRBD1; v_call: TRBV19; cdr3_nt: TGTGCCAGTAGTAGCCCACCGGAGTCTCGTTACGCCAGGGGGGAAAAACTGTTTTTT; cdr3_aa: CASSSPPESRYARGEKLFF
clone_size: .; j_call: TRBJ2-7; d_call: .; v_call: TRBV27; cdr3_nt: TGTGCCAGTGGGGACTTGACCTACGAGCAGTACTTC; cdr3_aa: CASGDLTYEQYF
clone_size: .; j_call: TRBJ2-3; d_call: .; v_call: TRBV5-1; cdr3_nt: TGCGCCAGCAGCTACTGGACTATGGGGAGAGATACGCAGTATTTT; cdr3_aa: CASSYWTMGRDTQYF
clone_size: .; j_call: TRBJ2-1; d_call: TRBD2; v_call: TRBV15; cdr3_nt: TGTGCCACCAGCAAGTCCCGACTAGCGGTCGGTGGAATCAATGAGCAGTTCTTC; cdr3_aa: CATSKSRLAVGGINEQFF
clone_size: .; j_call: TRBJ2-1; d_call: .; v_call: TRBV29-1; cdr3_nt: TGCAGCGTTGAACATACAGGGAATGAGCAGTTCTTC; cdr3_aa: CSVEHTGNEQFF
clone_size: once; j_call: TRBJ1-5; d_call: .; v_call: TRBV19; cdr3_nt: TGTGCCAGTAGTACTGACAGAAATCAGCCCCAGCATTTT; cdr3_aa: CASSTDRNQPQHF
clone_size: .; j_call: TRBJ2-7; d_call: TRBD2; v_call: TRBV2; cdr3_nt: TGTGCCAGCAATGTCGAGACTAGCGGGACGCTTGGCGAGCAGTACTTC; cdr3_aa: CASNVETSGTLGEQYF
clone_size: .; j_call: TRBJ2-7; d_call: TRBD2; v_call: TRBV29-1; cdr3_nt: TGCAGCGTACTAAGTCCCCTGACTAGCGGGAGCGACTACGAGCAGTACTTC; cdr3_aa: CSVLSPLTSGSDYEQYF
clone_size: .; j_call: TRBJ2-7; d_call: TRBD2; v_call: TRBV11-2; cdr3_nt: TGTGCCAGCAGCTTAGGACTAGCGGGAGACTACGAGCAGTACTTC; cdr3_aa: CASSLGLAGDYEQYF
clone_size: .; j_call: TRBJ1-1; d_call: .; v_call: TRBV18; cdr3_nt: TGTGCCAGCTCACCAGATTTCGGAAGACAGGAAGCTTTCTTT; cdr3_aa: CASSPDFGRQEAFF
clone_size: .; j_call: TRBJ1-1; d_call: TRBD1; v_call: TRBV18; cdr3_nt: TGTGCCAGCTCACCAGACAGGGGGCTAACTGAAGCTTTCTTT; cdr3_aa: CASSPDRGLTEAFF
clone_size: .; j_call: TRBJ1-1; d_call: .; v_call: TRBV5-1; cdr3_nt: TGCGCCAGCAGCTTGTCCGACACGATGAACACTGAAGCTTTCTTT; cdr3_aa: CASSLSDTMNTEAFF
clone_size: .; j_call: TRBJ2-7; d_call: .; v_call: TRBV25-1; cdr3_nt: TGTGCCAGCAGTGAAACAGGGATCCGCCCCTACGAGCAGTACTTC; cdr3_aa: CASSETGIRPYEQYF
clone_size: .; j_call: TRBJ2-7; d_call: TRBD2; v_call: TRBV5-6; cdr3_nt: TGTGCCAGCAGCCGAGCGACTAGCGGGCCCCACGAGCAGTACTTC; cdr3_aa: CASSRATSGPHEQYF
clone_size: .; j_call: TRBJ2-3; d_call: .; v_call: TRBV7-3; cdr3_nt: TGTGCCAGCAGCAAATACACAGATACGCAGTATTTT; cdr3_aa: CASSKYTDTQYF
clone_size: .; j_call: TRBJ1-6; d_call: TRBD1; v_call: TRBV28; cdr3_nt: TGTGCCAGCAGTGACTGGACAGGGAATAATTCACCCCTCCACTTT; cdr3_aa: CASSDWTGNNSPLHF
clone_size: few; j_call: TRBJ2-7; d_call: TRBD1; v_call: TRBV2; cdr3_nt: TGTGCCAGCAGAGGGACAGGGGGCGTATACGAGCAGTACTTC; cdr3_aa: CASRGTGGVYEQYF
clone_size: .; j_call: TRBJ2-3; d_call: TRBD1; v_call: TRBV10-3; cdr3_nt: TGTGCCATCAGCGGGACAGGGGGCATTACAGATACGCAGTATTTT; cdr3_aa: CAISGTGGITDTQYF
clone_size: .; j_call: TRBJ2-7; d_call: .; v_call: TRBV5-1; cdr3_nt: TGCGCCAGCAGCTTCCGGGGTTGGGCTAGGGAGACCTCCTTTGACGAGCAGTACTTC; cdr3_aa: CASSFRGWARETSFDEQYF
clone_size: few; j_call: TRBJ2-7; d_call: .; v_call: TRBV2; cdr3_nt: TGTGCCAGCAGGGTACAGGGCTACGAGCAGTACTTC; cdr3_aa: CASRVQGYEQYF
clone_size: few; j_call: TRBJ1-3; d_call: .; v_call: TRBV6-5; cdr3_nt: TGTGCCAGCAGTGACCGAGGAACTGGAAACACCATATATTTT; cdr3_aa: CASSDRGTGNTIYF
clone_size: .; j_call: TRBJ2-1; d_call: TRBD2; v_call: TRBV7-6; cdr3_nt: TGTGCCAGCAGCTCATCGACACTAGCGGGAGAACCCTACAATGAGCAGTTCTTC; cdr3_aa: CASSSSTLAGEPYNEQFF
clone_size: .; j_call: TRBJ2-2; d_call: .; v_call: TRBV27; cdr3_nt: TGTGCCAGCAGTAAACGGGGCGGGGAGCTGTTTTTT; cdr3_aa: CASSKRGGELFF
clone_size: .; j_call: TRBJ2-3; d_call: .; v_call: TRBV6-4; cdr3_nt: TGTGCCAGCAGTGATCTCCGCGGGGACCCAGATACGCAGTATTTT; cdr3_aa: CASSDLRGDPDTQYF
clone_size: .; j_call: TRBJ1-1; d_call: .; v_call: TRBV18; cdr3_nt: TGTGCCAGCTCACCACTCCACCGCGACACTGAAGCTTTCTTT; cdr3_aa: CASSPLHRDTEAFF
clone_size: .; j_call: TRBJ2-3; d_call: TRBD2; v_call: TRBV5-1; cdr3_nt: TGCGCCAGCAGCTTTGTAGCGGGAGGGCCGGGAGATACGCAGTATTTT; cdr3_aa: CASSFVAGGPGDTQYF
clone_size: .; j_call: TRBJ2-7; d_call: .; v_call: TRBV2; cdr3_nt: TGTGCCAGCATGGGCAGGAGGGTCGAGCAGTACTTC; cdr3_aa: CASMGRRVEQYF
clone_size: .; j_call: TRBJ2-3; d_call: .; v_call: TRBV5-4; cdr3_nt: TGTGCCAGCAGCCCGGCGGGACAGCTCCGCACAGATACGCAGTATTTT; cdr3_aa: CASSPAGQLRTDTQYF
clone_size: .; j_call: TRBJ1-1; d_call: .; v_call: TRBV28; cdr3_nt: TGTGCCAGCAGTTTTCTTTCGGTTGGCACTGAAGCTTTCTTT; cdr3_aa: CASSFLSVGTEAFF
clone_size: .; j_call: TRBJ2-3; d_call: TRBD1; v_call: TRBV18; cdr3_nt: TGTGCCAGCTCAGACGGGACAGGGCTGCCAGATACGCAGTATTTT; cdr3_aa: CASSDGTGLPDTQYF
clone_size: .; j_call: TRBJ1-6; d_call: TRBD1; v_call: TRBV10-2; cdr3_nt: TGCGCCAGCAGAGATAAGGACAGGAGCTCCTATAATTCACCCCTCCACTTT; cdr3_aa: CASRDKDRSSYNSPLHF
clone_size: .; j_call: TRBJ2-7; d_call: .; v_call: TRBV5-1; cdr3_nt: TGCGCCAGCAGCCGGGACAACTCCTACGAGCAGTACTTC; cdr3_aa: CASSRDNSYEQYF
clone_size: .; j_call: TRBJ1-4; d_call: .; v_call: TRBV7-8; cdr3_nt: TGTGCCAGCAGCCGGGACACGGGGCCTAATGAAAAACTGTTTTTT; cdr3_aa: CASSRDTGPNEKLFF
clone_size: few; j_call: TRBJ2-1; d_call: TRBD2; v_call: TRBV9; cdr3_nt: TGTGCCAGCAGCCCCAGACTAGCGGGACCGACCTCCGTACGTGAGCAGTTCTTC; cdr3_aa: CASSPRLAGPTSVREQFF
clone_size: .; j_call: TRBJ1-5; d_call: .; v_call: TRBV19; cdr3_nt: TGTGCCAGTAGAATAGGGGGAGGCGGCGGTCAGCCCCAGCATTTT; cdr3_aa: CASRIGGGGGQPQHF
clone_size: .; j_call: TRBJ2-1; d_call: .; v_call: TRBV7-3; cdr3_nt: TGTGCCAGCAGCCGAGCGGAGCTCTACAATGAGCAGTTCTTC; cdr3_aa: CASSRAELYNEQFF
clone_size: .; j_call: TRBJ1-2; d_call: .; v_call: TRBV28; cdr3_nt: TGTGCCAGCAGCCCTGACAGGATCTATGGCTACACCTTC; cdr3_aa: CASSPDRIYGYTF
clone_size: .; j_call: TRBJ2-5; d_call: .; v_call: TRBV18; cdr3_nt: TGTGCCAGCTCACCCGGTCCAGAGACCCAGTACTTC; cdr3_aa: CASSPGPETQYF
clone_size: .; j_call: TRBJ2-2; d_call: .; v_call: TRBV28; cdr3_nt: TGTGCCGCGGGACGGAACACCGGGGAGCTGTTTTTT; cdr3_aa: CAAGRNTGELFF
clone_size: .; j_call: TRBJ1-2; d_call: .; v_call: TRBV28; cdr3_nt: TGTGCCAGCAGACAGATTAGGACAGAGAATGGCTACACCTTC; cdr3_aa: CASRQIRTENGYTF
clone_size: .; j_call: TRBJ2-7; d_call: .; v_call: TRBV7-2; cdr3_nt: TGTGCCAGCAGCTTAGCGGCGGGCTCGATCTCCTACGAGCAGTACTTC; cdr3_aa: CASSLAAGSISYEQYF
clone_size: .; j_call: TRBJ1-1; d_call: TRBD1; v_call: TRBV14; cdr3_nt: TGTGCCAGCAGCCCCCTACAGGGGATGAACACTGAAGCTTTCTTT; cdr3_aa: CASSPLQGMNTEAFF
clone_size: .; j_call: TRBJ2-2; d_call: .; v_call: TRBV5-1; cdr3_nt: TGCGCCAGCAGCTTGGACTGGACCGGGGAGCTGTTTTTT; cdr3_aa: CASSLDWTGELFF
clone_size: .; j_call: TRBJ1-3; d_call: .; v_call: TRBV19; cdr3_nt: TGTGCCAGTAGTATTGACAGAGGAAACACCATATATTTT; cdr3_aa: CASSIDRGNTIYF
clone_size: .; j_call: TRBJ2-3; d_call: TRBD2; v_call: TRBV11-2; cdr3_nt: TGTGCCAGCGTACTAAATAGCGGGAGTGCAGATACGCAGTATTTT; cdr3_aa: CASVLNSGSADTQYF
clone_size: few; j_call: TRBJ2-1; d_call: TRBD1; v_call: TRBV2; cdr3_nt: TGTGCCAGCAGTGCACAGGGGGCAAGGAATGAGCAGTTCTTC; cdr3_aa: CASSAQGARNEQFF
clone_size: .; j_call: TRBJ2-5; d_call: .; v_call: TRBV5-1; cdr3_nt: TGCGCCAGCAGCTTGGCCGGGATAGGGGGTGGTGAGACCCAGTACTTC; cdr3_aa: CASSLAGIGGGETQYF